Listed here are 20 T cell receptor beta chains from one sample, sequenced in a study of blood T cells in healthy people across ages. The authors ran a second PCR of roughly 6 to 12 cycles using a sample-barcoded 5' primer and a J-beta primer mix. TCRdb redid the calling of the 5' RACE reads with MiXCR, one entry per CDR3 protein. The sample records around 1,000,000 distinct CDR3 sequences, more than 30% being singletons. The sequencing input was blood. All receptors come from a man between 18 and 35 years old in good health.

CDR3: CASSLTRGRDNSPLHF. In nucleotides, the CDR3 is TGTGCCAGCAGCCTAACCCGGGGACGTGATAATTCACCCCTCCACTTT. The chain combines TRBV9 with TRBJ1-6; D perhaps matches TRBD1 (5 bases). Germline V lookup: CDR1 SGDLS, CDR2 YYNGEE. The CDR3 is made up of 16 amino acids. Deletions cut 4 bases from V and 5 bases from J, with 16 bases between.

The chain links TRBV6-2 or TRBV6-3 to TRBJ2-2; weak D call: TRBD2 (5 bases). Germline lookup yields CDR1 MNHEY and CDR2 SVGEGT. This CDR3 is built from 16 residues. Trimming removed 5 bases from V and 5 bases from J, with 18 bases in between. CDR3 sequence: CASSKGLYKRTGELFF. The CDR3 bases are TGTGCCAGCAGTAAAGGACTCTATAAGAGAACCGGGGAGCTGTTTTTT.

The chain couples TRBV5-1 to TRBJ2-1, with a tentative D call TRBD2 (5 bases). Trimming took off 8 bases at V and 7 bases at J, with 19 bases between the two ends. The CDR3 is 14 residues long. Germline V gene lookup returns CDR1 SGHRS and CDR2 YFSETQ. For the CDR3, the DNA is TGCGCCAGTAGCCGCGAACTAGACCGAAATGAGCAGTTCTTC. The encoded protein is CASSRELDRNEQFF.

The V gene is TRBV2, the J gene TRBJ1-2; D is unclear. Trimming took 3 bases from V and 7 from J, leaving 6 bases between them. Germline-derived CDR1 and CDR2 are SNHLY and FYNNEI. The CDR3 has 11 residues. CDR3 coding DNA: TGTGCCAGCAGTGATCGCGTTGGCTACACCTTC. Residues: CASSDRVGYTF. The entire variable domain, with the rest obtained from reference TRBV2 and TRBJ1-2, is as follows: EPEVTQTPSHQVTQMGQEVILRCVPISNHLYFYWYRQILGQKVEFLVSFYNNEISEKSEIFDDQFSVERPDGSNFTLKIRSTKLEDSAMYFCASSDRVGYTFGSGTRLTVV.

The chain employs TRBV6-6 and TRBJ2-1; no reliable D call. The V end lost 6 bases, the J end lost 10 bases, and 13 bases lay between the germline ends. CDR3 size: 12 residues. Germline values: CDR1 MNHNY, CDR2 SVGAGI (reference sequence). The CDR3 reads CASSPGGEEQFF. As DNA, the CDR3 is TGTGCCAGCAGCCCCGGTGGTGAAGAGCAGTTCTTC.

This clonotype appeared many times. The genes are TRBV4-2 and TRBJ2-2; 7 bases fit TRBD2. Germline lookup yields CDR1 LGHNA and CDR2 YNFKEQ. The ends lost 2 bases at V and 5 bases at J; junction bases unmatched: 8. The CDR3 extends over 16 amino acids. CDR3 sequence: CASSQPWTSRTGELFF. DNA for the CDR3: TGTGCCAGCAGCCAACCTTGGACTAGTCGAACCGGGGAGCTGTTTTTT.

CDR3 amino acids: CASSPPMGGDEQYF. As DNA, the CDR3 is TGTGCCAGCTCACCCCCAATGGGCGGCGATGAGCAGTACTTC. V and J are TRBV18 and TRBJ2-5, with unresolved D. V was trimmed by 3 bases and J by 11 bases, leaving 19 bases between them. The germline V gene encodes CDR1 KGHSH and CDR2 LQKENI. CDR3 length: 14 residues.

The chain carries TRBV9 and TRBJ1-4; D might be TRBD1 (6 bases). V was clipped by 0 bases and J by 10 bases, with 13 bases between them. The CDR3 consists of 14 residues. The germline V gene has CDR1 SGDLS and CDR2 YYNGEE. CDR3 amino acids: CASSVEGGSGKLFF. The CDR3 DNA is TGTGCCAGCAGCGTAGAAGGGGGGAGCGGAAAACTGTTTTTT.

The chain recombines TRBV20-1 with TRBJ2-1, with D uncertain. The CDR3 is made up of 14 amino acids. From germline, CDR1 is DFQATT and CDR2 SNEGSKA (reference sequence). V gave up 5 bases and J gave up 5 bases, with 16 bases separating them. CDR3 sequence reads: CSARSSLGNNEQFF. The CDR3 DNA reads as TGCAGTGCTCGTTCATCTCTGGGGAACAATGAGCAGTTCTTC.

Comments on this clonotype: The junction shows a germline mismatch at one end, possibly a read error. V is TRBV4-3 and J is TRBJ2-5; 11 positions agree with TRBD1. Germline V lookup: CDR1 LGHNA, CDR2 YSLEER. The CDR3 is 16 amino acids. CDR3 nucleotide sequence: TGCGCCAGTAGCCAAGAGGACAGGGGGCGCTTTAATGAGCAGTACTTC. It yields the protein CASSQEDRGRFNEQYF.

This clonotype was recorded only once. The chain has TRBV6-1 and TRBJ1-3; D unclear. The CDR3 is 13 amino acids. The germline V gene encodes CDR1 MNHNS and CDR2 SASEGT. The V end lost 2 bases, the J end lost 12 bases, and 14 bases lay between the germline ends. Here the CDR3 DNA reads TGTGCCAGCAGTGAACGGCGGGCAGCGTTCATATATTTT. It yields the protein CASSERRAAFIYF.

The CDR3 nucleotides read TGTGCCATCAGTGAGCCAGGGGGCGCTTTCCCTGGAAACACCATATATTTT. This codes for CAISEPGGAFPGNTIYF. The chain joins TRBV10-3 to TRBJ1-3; 8 bases line up with TRBD1. Germline V lookup: CDR1 ENHRY, CDR2 SYGVKD. The CDR3 extends over 17 amino acids. V was pared by 2 bases and J by 2 bases, with 8 bases of the junction left unmatched.

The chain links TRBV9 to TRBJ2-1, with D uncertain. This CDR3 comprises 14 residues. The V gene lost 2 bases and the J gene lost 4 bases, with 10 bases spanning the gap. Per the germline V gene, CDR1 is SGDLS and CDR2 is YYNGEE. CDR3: CASSVNWRYNEQFF. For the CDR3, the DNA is TGTGCCAGCAGCGTCAACTGGCGGTACAATGAGCAGTTCTTC.

CDR3 nucleotide sequence: TGCGCCAGCAGCCCGGAAGCCCTAGCGGCTGGCACAGATACGCAGTATTTT. Translation gives CASSPEALAAGTDTQYF. The V and J genes are TRBV5-1 and TRBJ2-3; 7 bases fit TRBD2. The CDR3 sequence is 17 residues long. With V trimmed by 4 bases and J by 1 base, 12 bases remained unmatched. The germline gives CDR1 SGHRS, CDR2 YFSETQ.

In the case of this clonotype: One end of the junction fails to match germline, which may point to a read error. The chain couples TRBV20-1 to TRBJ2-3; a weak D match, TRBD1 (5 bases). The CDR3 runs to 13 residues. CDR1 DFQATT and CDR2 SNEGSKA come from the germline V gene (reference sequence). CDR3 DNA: TGCAGTGCTATAGGGGCCTCCACAGATCCGCAGTATTTT. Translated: CSAIGASTDPQYF.

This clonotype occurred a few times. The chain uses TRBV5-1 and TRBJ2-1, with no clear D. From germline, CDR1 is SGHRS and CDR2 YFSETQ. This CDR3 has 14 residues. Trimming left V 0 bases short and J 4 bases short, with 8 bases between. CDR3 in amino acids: CASSLDDHYNEQFF. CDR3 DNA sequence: TGCGCCAGCAGCTTGGATGATCATTACAATGAGCAGTTCTTC.

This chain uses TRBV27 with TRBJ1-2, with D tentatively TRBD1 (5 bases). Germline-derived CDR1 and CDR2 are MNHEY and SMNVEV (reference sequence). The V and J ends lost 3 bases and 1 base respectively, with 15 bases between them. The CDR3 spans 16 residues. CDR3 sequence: CASSFSGGADNYGYTF. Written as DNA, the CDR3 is TGTGCCAGCAGTTTCTCTGGAGGGGCGGATAACTATGGCTACACCTTC.

CDR3 DNA: TGTGCCAGCACCTGGGGGGAGTTAGCCAAAAACATTCAGTACTTC. Translated: CASTWGELAKNIQYF. This chain joins TRBV7-2 and TRBJ2-4, with D perhaps TRBD2 (6 bases). Germline CDR1 reads SGHTA; CDR2 reads FQGNSA. CDR3 length: 15 residues. The germline V and J ends were trimmed by 7 bases and 0 bases, with 13 bases remaining between them.

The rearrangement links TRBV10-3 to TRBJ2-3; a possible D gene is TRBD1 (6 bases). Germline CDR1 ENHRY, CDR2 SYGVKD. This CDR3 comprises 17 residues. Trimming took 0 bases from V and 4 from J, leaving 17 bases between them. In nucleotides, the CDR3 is TGTGCCATCAGTGAGTCGATACTACAGGGTCGGTCAGATACGCAGTATTTT. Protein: CAISESILQGRSDTQYF.

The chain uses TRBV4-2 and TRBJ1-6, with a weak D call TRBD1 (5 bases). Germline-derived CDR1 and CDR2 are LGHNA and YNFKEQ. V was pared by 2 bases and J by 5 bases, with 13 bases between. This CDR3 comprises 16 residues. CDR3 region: CASSQNLGPDNSPLHF. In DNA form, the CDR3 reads TGTGCCAGCAGCCAAAACCTGGGGCCGGATAATTCACCCCTCCACTTT.